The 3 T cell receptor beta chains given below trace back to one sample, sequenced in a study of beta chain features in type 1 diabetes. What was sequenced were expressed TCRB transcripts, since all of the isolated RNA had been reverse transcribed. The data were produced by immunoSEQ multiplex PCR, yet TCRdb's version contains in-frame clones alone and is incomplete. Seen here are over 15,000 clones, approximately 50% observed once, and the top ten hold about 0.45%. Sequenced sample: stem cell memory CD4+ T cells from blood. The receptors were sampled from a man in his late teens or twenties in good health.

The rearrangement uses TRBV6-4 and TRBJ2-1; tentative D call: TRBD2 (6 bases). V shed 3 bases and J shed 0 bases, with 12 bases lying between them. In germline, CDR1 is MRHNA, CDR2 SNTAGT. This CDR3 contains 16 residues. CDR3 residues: CASSDFSGSSYNEQFF. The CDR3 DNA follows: TGTGCCAGCAGTGATTTTAGCGGAAGCTCCTACAATGAGCAGTTCTTC.

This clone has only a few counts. The CDR3 sequence is CASTPGTGALDPYEQYF. As DNA, the CDR3 is TGTGCCAGCACCCCCGGGACAGGGGCCCTCGATCCCTACGAGCAGTACTTC. This chain joins TRBV7-2 and TRBJ2-7; 10 nucleotides match TRBD1. Looked up from germline, CDR1 is SGHTA and CDR2 is FQGNSA. The CDR3 covers 17 residues. With 7 bases clipped from V and 2 bases from J, the junction kept 14 bases outside the gene matches.

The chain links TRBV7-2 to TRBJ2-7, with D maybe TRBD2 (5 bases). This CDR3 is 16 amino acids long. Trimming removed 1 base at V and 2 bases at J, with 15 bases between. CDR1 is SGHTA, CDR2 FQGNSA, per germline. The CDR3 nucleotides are TGTGCCAGCAGCTTAGTAAGTAGCCAGGAGGCCTACGAGCAGTACTTC. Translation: CASSLVSSQEAYEQYF. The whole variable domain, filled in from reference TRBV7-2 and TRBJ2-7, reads GAGVSQSPSNKVTEKGKDVELRCDPISGHTALYWYRQSLGQGLEFLIYFQGNSAPDKSGLPSDRFSAERTGGSVSTLTIQRTQQEDSAVYLCASSLVSSQEAYEQYFGPGTRLTVT.